The 30 T cell receptor beta chains below all came from one sample that was sequenced in a study of human thymus T cells. The repertoire was sequenced with immunoSEQ multiplex PCR; TCRdb's copy has only in-frame clones and lacks some. The sample contains 120,000 or so clones, about 95% of which appear only once. Corrective heart surgery yielded the resections from which the thymus tissue came. The sample consisted of thymus tissue. These receptors all come from a boy under two years old with a congenital heart defect but otherwise immunologically healthy.

The CDR3: CASSVVGKNTEAFF. CDR3 DNA: TGTGCCAGCAGTGTGGTGGGAAAGAACACTGAAGCTTTCTTT. The gene calls are TRBV2 and TRBJ1-1; D ambiguous. The CDR3 is 14 amino acids. CDR1 is SNHLY, CDR2 FYNNEI, per germline. The ends were cut back, 4 bases at V and 1 base at J, with 10 bases in the middle.

The gene calls are TRBV15 and TRBJ1-4, with 7 bases fitting TRBD1. This CDR3 region has 17 residues. Germline values: CDR1 LNHNV, CDR2 YYDKDF (reference sequence). V gave up 4 bases and J gave up 7 bases; unmatched junction bases: 15. The DNA for the CDR3 is TGTGCCACCAGCAAGCCCAGGGGGGGCGCGGATAGTGAAAAACTGTTTTTT. It encodes CATSKPRGGADSEKLFF.

V is TRBV2 and J is TRBJ2-7; possible D gene TRBD2, 5 bases. The ends were cut back, 3 bases at V and 0 bases at J, with 18 bases in the middle. The CDR3 runs to 17 residues. Germline values: CDR1 SNHLY, CDR2 FYNNEI. CDR3 sequence reads: CASSEVLTGFYSYEQYF. In DNA, the CDR3 is TGTGCCAGCAGTGAGGTTCTAACGGGGTTTTACTCCTACGAGCAGTACTTC.

The chain links TRBV19 to TRBJ2-2, with TRBD2 matching over 16 bases. The CDR3 extends over 18 amino acids. The ends lost 6 bases at V and 6 bases at J; junction bases unmatched: 10. Per the germline V gene, CDR1 is LNHDA and CDR2 is SQIVND (reference sequence). The CDR3 here is CASSHIGTSGGAPGELFF. The CDR3 DNA reads TGTGCCAGTAGCCACATCGGGACTAGCGGGGGGGCCCCCGGGGAGCTGTTTTTT.

The chain is built from TRBV9 and TRBJ2-1, with TRBD1 as a possible D gene (6 bases). V shed 0 bases and J shed 2 bases, with 15 bases lying between them. Germline values: CDR1 SGDLS, CDR2 YYNGEE. The CDR3 is 17 residues long. CDR3 sequence reads: CASSVAAGARTYNEQFF. In DNA form, the CDR3 reads TGTGCCAGCAGCGTAGCGGCAGGGGCTAGGACCTACAATGAGCAGTTCTTC.

The genes are TRBV7-3 and TRBJ2-1; TRBD1 might be the D (5 bases). CDR1 and CDR2 from the germline V gene are SGHTA and FQGTGA. Trimming stripped 0 bases from V and 7 bases from J, with 13 bases between. The CDR3 loop spans 15 amino acids. CDR3 DNA: TGTGCCAGCAGCTTAACGCCCAGTCCAGGGAATGAGCAGTTCTTC. As protein: CASSLTPSPGNEQFF. The variable domain in full, with the rest retrieved from reference TRBV7-3 and TRBJ2-1, is GAGVSQTPSNKVTEKGKYVELRCDPISGHTALYWYRQSLGQGPEFLIYFQGTGAADDSGLPNDRFFAVRPEGSVSTLKIQRTERGDSAVYLCASSLTPSPGNEQFFGPGTRLTVL.

The chain couples TRBV11-1 to TRBJ2-3, with D hard to call. The CDR3 totals 14 residues. Trimming removed 6 bases at V and 0 bases at J, with 10 bases between. CDR1 is SGHAT, CDR2 FQDESV, per germline (reference sequence). DNA of the CDR3: TGTGCCAGCAGGCGGTTGGGTAGCACAGATACGCAGTATTTT. Protein: CASRRLGSTDTQYF. Supplemented by reference TRBV11-1 and TRBJ2-3, the full variable domain reads EAEVAQSPRYKITEKSQAVAFWCDPISGHATLYWYRQILGQGPELLVQFQDESVVDDSQLPKDRFSAERLKGVDSTLKIQPAELGDSAMYLCASRRLGSTDTQYFGPGTRLTVL.

The chain combines TRBV9 with TRBJ2-3; no firm D call. CDR1 is SGDLS and CDR2 is YYNGEE in the germline V gene. Trimming removed 7 bases at V and 1 base at J, with 10 bases between. This CDR3 contains 13 residues. The CDR3 DNA is TGTGCCAGCCCCGTCGACCGCACAGATACGCAGTATTTT. Translated: CASPVDRTDTQYF.

V is TRBV9 and J is TRBJ2-1, with 14 bases aligning to TRBD2. The V and J ends lost 3 bases and 7 bases, in that order; junction bases with no gene match: 12. There are 18 residues in the CDR3. Looked up from germline, CDR1 is SGDLS and CDR2 is YYNGEE. The CDR3 sequence is CASSEGLAGALLPNEQFF. The CDR3 nucleotides read TGTGCCAGCAGCGAGGGACTAGCGGGGGCCCTGTTACCTAATGAGCAGTTCTTC.

This chain uses TRBV5-8 with TRBJ1-6; tentatively, D is TRBD1 (5 bases). Deletions cut 4 bases from V and 3 bases from J, with 11 bases between. The CDR3 is 15 residues long. Germline assignment: CDR1 SGHTS and CDR2 YDEGEE. CDR3 sequence: CASSRGTDYNSPLHF. The CDR3 DNA reads as TGTGCCAGCAGCCGCGGGACGGACTATAATTCACCCCTCCACTTT.

The chain links TRBV10-1 to TRBJ2-1, with TRBD2 matching over 7 bases. The V gene end was trimmed by 4 bases and the J gene end by 8 bases; junction bases not matched to a gene: 14. Germline V gives CDR1 WNHNN, CDR2 SYGVQD (reference sequence). The CDR3 has 16 amino acids. The CDR3, as DNA: TGCGCCAGCAGTGGGCCCTCCGGTCGGGGGAGGGATGAGCAGTTCTTC. It translates to CASSGPSGRGRDEQFF.

The chain has TRBV6-6 and TRBJ1-2; TRBD1 aligns across 7 bases. The V gene's germline CDR1 is MNHNY and CDR2 SVGAGI (reference sequence). V lost 2 bases to trimming and J lost 10 bases; unmatched junction nucleotides: 4. There are 12 residues in the CDR3. CDR3 bases: TGTGCCAGCAGTTACCCGACAGGGATCTACACCTTC. It yields the protein CASSYPTGIYTF.

This rearrangement joins TRBV20-1 to TRBJ2-3; maybe TRBD1 (5 bases). Trimming removed 3 bases at V and 8 bases at J, with 9 bases between. Germline V gene sequence: CDR1 DFQATT, CDR2 SNEGSKA (reference sequence). The CDR3 contains 11 residues. In DNA form, the CDR3 reads TGCAGTGCTAGTAGACAGCTTACGCAGTATTTT. Translating it yields CSASRQLTQYF.

In its sample, this clone was seen once. The chain joins TRBV28 to TRBJ2-2; 7 bases are a match to TRBD2. CDR1 and CDR2 from the germline V gene are MDHEN and SYDVKM. V lost 2 bases, J lost 1 base, and 1 base stayed unmatched. The CDR3 is 15 amino acids. CDR3 nucleotides: TGTGCCAGCAGTTTAGCGGGGGTGAACACCGGGGAGCTGTTTTTT. Residues: CASSLAGVNTGELFF.

This clone was picked up one time. V and J are TRBV15 and TRBJ2-7, with TRBD1 matching over 7 bases. Trimming at V came to 4 bases and at J to 5 bases, leaving 5 bases not matched to a gene. The CDR3 length is 13 residues. Looked up from germline, CDR1 is LNHNV and CDR2 is YYDKDF (reference sequence). CDR3 nucleotides: TGTGCCACCAGCAAACAGGGGTACCACGAGCAGTACTTC. Amino acids: CATSKQGYHEQYF. The full variable domain, in which reference TRBV15 and TRBJ2-7 provide the parts outside the CDR3, is DAMVIQNPRYQVTQFGKPVTLSCSQTLNHNVMYWYQQKSSQAPKLLFHYYDKDFNNEADTPDNFQSRRPNTSFCFLDIRSPGLGDTAMYLCATSKQGYHEQYFGPGTRLTVT.

The chain uses TRBV7-2 and TRBJ2-7, with TRBD2 matching 8 bases. The V gene's germline CDR1 is SGHTA and CDR2 FQGNSA. V lost 5 bases and J lost 6; bases outside the gene matches: 15. The length of the CDR3 is 16 residues. CDR3 sequence (DNA): TGTGCCAGCAGCCCGTCCCCCGGGACTAGTGGGATCGAGCAGTACTTC. It is translated as CASSPSPGTSGIEQYF. Together with reference TRBV7-2 and TRBJ2-7, the CDR3 gives the full variable domain: GAGVSQSPSNKVTEKGKDVELRCDPISGHTALYWYRQSLGQGLEFLIYFQGNSAPDKSGLPSDRFSAERTGGSVSTLTIQRTQQEDSAVYLCASSPSPGTSGIEQYFGPGTRLTVT.

The J gene is TRBJ1-1, the V gene TRBV12-5; D is unresolved. Deletions cut 4 bases from V and 1 base from J, with 7 bases between. The V gene's germline CDR1 is LGHNT and CDR2 FRNRAP. The CDR3 length is 13 residues. The CDR3, as DNA: TGTGCTAGTGGTTCCCCCGAGAACACTGAAGCTTTCTTT. This translates into CASGSPENTEAFF. The full variable domain, completed using reference TRBV12-5 and TRBJ1-1, is DARVTQTPRHKVTEMGQEVTMRCQPILGHNTVFWYRQTMMQGLELLAYFRNRAPLDDSGMPKDRFSAEMPDATLATLKIQPSEPRDSAVYFCASGSPENTEAFFGQGTRLTVV.

The chain links TRBV9 to TRBJ2-2; a possible D gene is TRBD1 (5 bases). The CDR3 consists of 15 residues. Trimming removed 1 base at V and 3 bases at J, with 10 bases between. Germline V CDR1 and CDR2: SGDLS, YYNGEE. As DNA, the CDR3 is TGTGCCAGCAGCGTATCTCCAGGGCACACCGGGGAGCTGTTTTTT. It encodes CASSVSPGHTGELFF.

The rearrangement joins TRBV11-2 to TRBJ2-7; no firm D call. There are 13 residues in the CDR3. V lost 2 bases, J lost 2 bases, and 7 bases lay in between. The V gene's germline CDR1 is SGHAT and CDR2 FQNNGV. The CDR3 sequence is CASSLYPAYEQYF. DNA for the CDR3: TGTGCCAGCAGCTTATACCCCGCCTACGAGCAGTACTTC.

The V call is TRBV10-2, the J call TRBJ2-3; 7 bases fit TRBD2. The CDR3 consists of 15 residues. V was clipped by 3 bases and J by 0 bases; unmatched bases: 3. Germline loops: CDR1 WSHSY, CDR2 SAAADI. DNA for the CDR3: TGCGCCAGCAGTGAAAGCGGGAAAAGCACAGATACGCAGTATTTT. Its translation is CASSESGKSTDTQYF.

V gene TRBV7-2 combines with J gene TRBJ1-2; perhaps TRBD1 as D (5 bases). Germline V gene sequence: CDR1 SGHTA, CDR2 FQGNSA. V lost 4 bases and J lost 2, with 5 bases in between. The CDR3 runs to 12 residues. CDR3 residues: CASSWDNYGYTF. The CDR3 nucleotides are TGTGCCAGCAGCTGGGACAACTATGGCTACACCTTC.

The CDR3: CASSLRRKGALGYTF. The CDR3 bases are TGTGCCAGCAGCTTGAGGCGGAAGGGGGCGCTTGGCTACACCTTC. The V and J genes are TRBV13 and TRBJ1-2; 7 positions agree with TRBD1. There are 15 residues in the CDR3. Germline V gene data show CDR1 as PRHDT and CDR2 as FYEKMQ (reference sequence). With V trimmed by 3 bases and J by 7 bases, 11 bases remained unmatched. The full variable domain, with the rest looked up from reference TRBV13 and TRBJ1-2, is AAGVIQSPRHLIKEKRETATLKCYPIPRHDTVYWYQQGPGQDPQFLISFYEKMQSDKGSIPDRFSAQQFSDYHSELNMSSLELGDSALYFCASSLRRKGALGYTFGSGTRLTVV.

This clone has just one count. The CDR3 region is CASSQTSLGQETQYF. The CDR3 DNA reads TGTGCCAGCAGCCAAACTAGTTTAGGTCAAGAGACCCAGTACTTC. This chain joins TRBV6-5 and TRBJ2-5; a possible D gene is TRBD2 (5 bases). Germline lookup yields CDR1 MNHEY and CDR2 SVGAGI. Trimming removed 6 bases from V and 2 bases from J, with 16 bases in between. This CDR3 region has 15 residues.

The V call is TRBV6-1, the J call TRBJ2-3; 7 nucleotides align to TRBD2. CDR3 length: 15 amino acids. From germline, CDR1 is MNHNS and CDR2 SASEGT. The V gene end was trimmed by 7 bases and the J gene end by 0 bases; junction bases not matched to a gene: 7. CDR3 protein: CASTLTSSSTDTQYF. CDR3 bases: TGTGCCAGCACTCTGACTAGCTCTAGCACAGATACGCAGTATTTT.

The chain combines TRBV4-2 with TRBJ2-2, with 9 positions matching TRBD2. V gave up 0 bases and J gave up 7 bases; unmatched junction bases: 18. The CDR3 totals 20 residues. Germline assignment: CDR1 LGHNA and CDR2 YNFKEQ. The CDR3 DNA is TGTGCCAGCAGCCAAGATCCCGTGTGGCTAGCGGGAATTCAGGGCGGGGAGCTGTTTTTT. It translates to CASSQDPVWLAGIQGGELFF.

V gene TRBV10-1 combines with J gene TRBJ2-3; TRBD2 agrees at 7 bases. The V segment lost 8 bases and the J segment 0 bases; nucleotides outside the gene matches: 5. Per the germline V gene, CDR1 is WNHNN and CDR2 is SYGVQD (reference sequence). This CDR3 is built from 14 residues. The CDR3 region is CASHGGGSTDTQYF. The CDR3 nucleotides read TGCGCCAGCCATGGGGGGGGGAGCACAGATACGCAGTATTTT.

V is TRBV6-1 and J is TRBJ2-3, with TRBD2 matching 8 bases. From germline, CDR1 is MNHNS and CDR2 SASEGT. The ends lost 3 bases at V and 2 bases at J; junction bases unmatched: 7. The CDR3 totals 16 residues. The CDR3 bases are TGTGCCAGCAGTGATGACGGGGGGGCTAACACAGATACGCAGTATTTT. It is translated as CASSDDGGANTDTQYF.

The gene calls are TRBV6-1 and TRBJ1-2, with D possibly matching TRBD1 (5 bases). V dropped 3 bases and J dropped 8 bases, with 25 bases sitting between them. CDR1 MNHNS and CDR2 SASEGT come from the germline V gene. The CDR3 length is 17 residues. CDR3 in amino acids: CASSDPILTARPLGYTF. For the CDR3, the DNA is TGTGCCAGCAGTGATCCTATACTGACAGCGCGCCCCTTAGGCTACACCTTC.

This chain links TRBV4-1 with TRBJ1-2, with a tentative D call TRBD1 (6 bases). Germline V gene lookup returns CDR1 MGHRA and CDR2 YSYEKL. Trimming pared 2 bases from V and 4 bases from J, leaving 17 bases between. The CDR3 runs to 16 residues. This CDR3 reads CASSQRPDRPLYGYTF. CDR3 coding DNA: TGCGCCAGCAGCCAAAGGCCCGACAGGCCACTCTATGGCTACACCTTC.

The chain couples TRBV11-2 to TRBJ2-1, with 11 positions matching TRBD1. CDR1 SGHAT and CDR2 FQNNGV come from the germline V gene. The CDR3 is 15 residues long. The V gene end was trimmed by 5 bases and the J gene end by 6 bases; junction bases not matched to a gene: 6. DNA of the CDR3: TGTGCCAGCAGCCGAGGACAGGGGGCGAGCAATGAGCAGTTCTTC. It yields the protein CASSRGQGASNEQFF.